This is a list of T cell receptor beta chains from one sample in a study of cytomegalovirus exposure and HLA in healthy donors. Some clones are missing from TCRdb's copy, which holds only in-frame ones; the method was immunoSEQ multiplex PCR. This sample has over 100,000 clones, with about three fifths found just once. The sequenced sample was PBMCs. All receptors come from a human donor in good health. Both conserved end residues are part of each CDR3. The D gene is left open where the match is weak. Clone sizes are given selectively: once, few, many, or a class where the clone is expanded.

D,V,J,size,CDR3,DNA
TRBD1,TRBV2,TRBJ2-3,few,CASRERTGGVDTQYF,TGTGCCAGCAGGGAAAGGACAGGGGGGGTAGATACGCAGTATTTT
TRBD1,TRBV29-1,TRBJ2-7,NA,CSVVQGFDEQYF,TGCAGCGTCGTACAGGGGTTTGACGAGCAGTACTTC
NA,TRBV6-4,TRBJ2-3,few,CASSDSSADTQYF,TGTGCCAGCAGTGACTCTAGCGCAGATACGCAGTATTTT
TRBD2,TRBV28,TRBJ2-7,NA,CASSLSAGGSYEQYF,TGTGCCAGCAGTTTGTCGGCGGGAGGCTCCTACGAGCAGTACTTC
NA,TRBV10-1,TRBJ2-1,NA,CASSDPRRGDNEQFF,TGCGCCAGCAGTGATCCCCGGCGGGGCGACAATGAGCAGTTCTTC
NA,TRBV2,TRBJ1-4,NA,CASSVLRGADEKLFF,TGTGCCAGCAGTGTCCTCCGGGGGGCGGACGAAAAACTGTTTTTT
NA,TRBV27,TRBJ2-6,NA,CASSLGQSGANVLTF,TGTGCCAGCAGCCTTGGACAGTCTGGGGCCAACGTCCTGACTTTC
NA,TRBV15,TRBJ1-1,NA,CATSMGGTSPSNTEAFF,TGTGCCACCAGCATGGGGGGGACAAGTCCCTCGAACACTGAAGCTTTCTTT
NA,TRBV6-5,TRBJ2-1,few,CASSSGLYNEQFF,TGTGCCAGCAGTAGCGGCCTATACAATGAGCAGTTCTTC
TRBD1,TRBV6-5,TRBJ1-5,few,CASRPTGRNQPQHF,TGTGCCAGCAGGCCGACAGGGCGCAATCAGCCCCAGCATTTT
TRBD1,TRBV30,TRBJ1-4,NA,CAWRKTGESEKLFF,TGTGCCTGGAGAAAGACAGGGGAAAGTGAAAAACTGTTTTTT
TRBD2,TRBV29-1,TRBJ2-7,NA,CSVEVPGTSESYEQYF,TGCAGCGTTGAAGTGCCCGGGACTAGCGAATCCTACGAGCAGTACTTC
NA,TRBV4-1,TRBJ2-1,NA,CASSLSPPGVGNEQFF,TGCGCCAGCAGCCTCTCCCCCCCAGGGGTTGGTAATGAGCAGTTCTTC
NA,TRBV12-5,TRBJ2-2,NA,CASGLVPDGLANTGELFF,TGTGCTAGTGGTTTGGTACCGGACGGACTCGCGAACACCGGGGAGCTGTTTTTT
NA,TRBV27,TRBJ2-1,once,CASSFPGSYANEQFF,TGTGCCAGCAGTTTTCCGGGGTCCTACGCAAATGAGCAGTTCTTC
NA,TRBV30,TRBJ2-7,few,CAWSVQVSSYEQYF,TGTGCCTGGAGTGTACAGGTCTCCTCCTACGAGCAGTACTTC
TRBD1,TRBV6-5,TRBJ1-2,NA,CASSLQEGALVGYTF,TGTGCCAGCAGTTTACAGGAGGGGGCCTTGGTGGGCTACACCTTC
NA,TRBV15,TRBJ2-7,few,CATSENRDLLYEQYF,TGTGCCACCAGCGAGAACAGGGACCTCCTATACGAGCAGTACTTC
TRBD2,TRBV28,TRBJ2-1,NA,CASSLTSGRYNEQFF,TGTGCCAGCAGTTTGACTAGCGGGAGGTACAATGAGCAGTTCTTC
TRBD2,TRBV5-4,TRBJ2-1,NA,CASSPGLAGPGGNNEQFF,TGTGCCAGCAGTCCGGGACTAGCGGGGCCCGGGGGGAACAATGAGCAGTTCTTC
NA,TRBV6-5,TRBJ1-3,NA,CASSFSSVGNTIYF,TGTGCCAGCAGTTTTTCCTCGGTTGGAAACACCATATATTTT
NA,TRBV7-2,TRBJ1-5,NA,CASSRGQDQPQHF,TGTGCCAGCAGCCGGGGACAAGATCAGCCCCAGCATTTT
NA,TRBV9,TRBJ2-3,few,CASSPYRDLGDTQYF,TGTGCCAGCAGCCCCTACCGGGATCTTGGGGATACGCAGTATTTT
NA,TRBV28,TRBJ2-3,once,CASTEFSSTDTQYF,TGTGCCAGCACTGAGTTCTCCAGCACAGATACGCAGTATTTT
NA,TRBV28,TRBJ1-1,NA,CASSLGQNTEAFF,TGTGCCAGCAGTTTAGGACAGAACACTGAAGCTTTCTTT
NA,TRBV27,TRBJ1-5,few,CASSLSGASNQPQHF,TGTGCCAGCAGTTTATCAGGGGCGAGCAATCAGCCCCAGCATTTT
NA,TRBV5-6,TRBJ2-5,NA,CASRRVRRSETQYF,TGTGCCAGCAGACGGGTCCGACGCTCGGAGACCCAGTACTTC
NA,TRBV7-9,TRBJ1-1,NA,CASSPSGRSEAFF,TGTGCCAGCAGCCCCAGCGGTCGATCTGAAGCTTTCTTT
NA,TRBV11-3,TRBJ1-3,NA,CASSSSDNPGNTIYF,TGTGCCAGCAGCTCATCGGACAATCCGGGAAACACCATATATTTT
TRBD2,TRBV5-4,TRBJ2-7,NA,CASSPGTSGPYEQYF,TGTGCCAGCAGCCCGGGGACTAGCGGGCCCTACGAGCAGTACTTC
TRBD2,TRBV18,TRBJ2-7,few,CASSPLSGSRTYEQYF,TGTGCCAGCTCACCGCTTAGCGGGAGTAGGACCTACGAGCAGTACTTC
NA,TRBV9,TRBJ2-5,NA,CASSPGSSLDQETQYF,TGTGCCAGCAGCCCGGGGTCCAGTTTGGACCAAGAGACCCAGTACTTC
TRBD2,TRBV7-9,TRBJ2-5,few,CASSLAFGEREEQETQYF,TGTGCCAGCAGCTTAGCGTTTGGAGAGCGGGAAGAGCAAGAGACCCAGTACTTC
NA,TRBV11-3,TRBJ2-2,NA,CASSLGSGRELFF,TGTGCCAGCAGCTTAGGCTCAGGGAGGGAGCTGTTTTTT
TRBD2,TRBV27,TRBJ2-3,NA,CASSLLAGGSDTQYF,TGTGCCAGCAGTTTACTAGCGGGAGGCTCAGATACGCAGTATTTT
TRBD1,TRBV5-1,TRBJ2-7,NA,CASSLGDRDEQYF,TGCGCCAGCAGCTTGGGGGACAGGGACGAGCAGTACTTC
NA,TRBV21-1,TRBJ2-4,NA,CASSLLEGGLRAKNIQYF,TGTGCCAGCAGCCTCCTAGAGGGAGGACTCCGAGCCAAAAACATTCAGTACTTC
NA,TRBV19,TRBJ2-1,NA,CASSSHSYNEQFF,TGTGCCAGTAGTTCACACTCCTACAATGAGCAGTTCTTC
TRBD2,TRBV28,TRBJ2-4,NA,CASSPGLAGAKNIQYF,TGTGCCAGCAGTCCGGGACTAGCGGGAGCCAAAAACATTCAGTACTTC
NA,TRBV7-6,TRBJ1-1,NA,CASSAGLPGQLNTEAFF,TGTGCCAGCAGCGCAGGGCTCCCGGGACAACTGAACACTGAAGCTTTCTTT
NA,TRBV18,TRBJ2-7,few,CASSRSGGAYEQYF,TGTGCCAGCTCACGTAGCGGAGGGGCCTACGAGCAGTACTTC
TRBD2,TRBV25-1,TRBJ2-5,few,CASSESGGAQETQYF,TGTGCCAGCAGTGAATCGGGGGGGGCTCAAGAGACCCAGTACTTC
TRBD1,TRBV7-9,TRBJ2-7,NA,CASSPNTGVEQYF,TGTGCCAGCAGCCCCAATACAGGGGTCGAGCAGTACTTC
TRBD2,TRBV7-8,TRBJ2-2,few,CASSSRLAEYTGELFF,TGTGCCAGCAGCTCCCGACTAGCGGAATACACCGGGGAGCTGTTTTTT
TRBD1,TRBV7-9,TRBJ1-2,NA,CASSLGTGRGYGYTF,TGTGCCAGCAGCCTAGGGACAGGCCGGGGTTATGGCTACACCTTC
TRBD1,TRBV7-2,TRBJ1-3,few,CASSLYWDRAKSLGNTIYF,TGTGCCAGCAGCTTATACTGGGACAGGGCCAAGTCACTTGGAAACACCATATATTTT
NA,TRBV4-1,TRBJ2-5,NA,CASSQGEETQYF,TGCGCCAGCAGCCAAGGCGAAGAGACCCAGTACTTC
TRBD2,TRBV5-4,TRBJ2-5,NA,CASSAPGAGGKETQYF,TGTGCCAGCAGCGCCCCCGGAGCGGGAGGTAAAGAGACCCAGTACTTC